The T cell receptor (beta chain) described here comes from a study of molecular identifiers for immune sequencing clone quantification. This clonotype has at least ten counts. MiXCR, applied by TCRdb to the PCR reads, yields one record per CDR3 protein. The table records a few hundred thousand distinct CDR3 sequences, roughly 24% of them present only once. This receptor was identified in a human donor in good health. Some libraries in this study had Jurkat cell RNA spiked in. The material sequenced was naive CD8+ T cells from blood, with Jurkat cell RNA spiked in. Noted subset: FACS-sorted CD8+CD4-CCR7+CD45RA+ naive T cells.

Here the CDR3 DNA reads TGTGCCAGTAGTGTTATCTCAGCGGATACGCAGTATTTT. Amino acids: CASSVISADTQYF. V usage is TRBV19 and J usage is TRBJ2-3; D unresolved. The V gene lost 5 bases and the J gene lost 6 bases, with 12 bases spanning the gap. The CDR3 consists of 13 residues. From germline, CDR1 is LNHDA and CDR2 SQIVND (reference sequence).